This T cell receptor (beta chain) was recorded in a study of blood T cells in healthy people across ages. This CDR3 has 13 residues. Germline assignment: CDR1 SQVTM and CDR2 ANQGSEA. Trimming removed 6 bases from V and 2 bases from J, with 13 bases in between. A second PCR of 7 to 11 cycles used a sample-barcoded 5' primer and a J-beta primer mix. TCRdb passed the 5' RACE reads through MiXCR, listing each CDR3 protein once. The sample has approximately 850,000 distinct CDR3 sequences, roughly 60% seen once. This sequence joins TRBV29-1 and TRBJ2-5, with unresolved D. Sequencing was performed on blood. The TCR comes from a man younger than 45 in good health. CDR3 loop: CSVARTLQETQYF. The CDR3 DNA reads TGCAGCGTAGCCCGGACGTTGCAAGAGACCCAGTACTTC.